This TCR beta chain was sequenced for a study of shared clonotypes between healthy human individuals (dated by TCRdb to the early 2020s). Concerning the study at large: A couple of women and a few men aged 18 to 49 years were included in the cohort. Between about 0.85 and 9.5 billion PBMCs per donor were obtained by leukapheresis. Per donor, three plates each were used for CD4 naive and CD4 memory, two for CD8 naive, and one for CD8 memory. To estimate repertoire size and how much clonotypes are shared between individuals, the study performed deep sequencing of blood TCR repertoires from a few healthy adults. To increase sequencing depth and limit assay-specific biases, different laboratories used diverse techniques to prepare libraries and sequence TCR repertoires.

What the research found in general, with its limitations: Pairwise subsampling indicated that sequencing depth was expected to affect the degree of clonotype sharing among donors. Across a few donors, approximately 5% of naive CD4, approximately 4% of naive CD8, under 2.5% of memory CD4, and over 0.35% of memory CD8 clonotypes were shared. Estimated clonotype richness was generally larger for naive than for memory subsets. Sampling was restricted to blood, and TCR repertoires in tissues likely differ from the TCR repertoires found in blood. Higher generation probabilities were observed for clonotypes shared by all four sorted-subset donors than for non-shared clonotypes. Incomplete sequencing was indicated by rarefaction of sorted-subset datasets, despite the large sequencing depth. The genetic and exposure-history diversity represented was limited by the small number of donors.

Using the deep immunoSEQ assay, multiplex PCR amplified TCR CDR3 regions from genomic DNA. Genomic DNA extracted from each cell subset was distributed evenly over all wells of several immunoSEQ 96-well plates, and each plate served as one replicate. For sorted subsets, each replicate PCR was loaded with about 200 ng genomic DNA, equivalent to roughly 30,000 T cell genomes. Purified libraries were measured with a Qubit 3.0 fluorometer, size-checked on a Bioanalyzer 2100, and measured again with the KAPA Library Quantification kit. Each immunoSEQ 96-well plate was sequenced on its own single-read 150-cycle Illumina NextSeq 550 flow cell. The original methods were these. Because the immunoSEQ output included only junctional sequences and no quality scores, the filtering could not be the same as the filtering used for full-length reads. To assign V/J genes and CDR3, sequences were annotated against IMGT germline references using PyIR, a Python wrapper for IgBLAST v1.9. Any read was removed if the V/J assignment was weak (E-value above 1e-6), the CDR3 was missing, or the read contained stop codons, out-of-frame junctions, or ambiguous translated residues. V3J clonotypes were defined as sequences sharing the same inferred V gene, J gene, and CDR3 amino acid sequence. Percentage overlap between repertoires was computed as shared unique clonotypes divided by the size of the smaller repertoire. Three approaches were used to assess repertoire richness: RTK rarefaction, the Chao1 estimator, and Recon v2.1 estimates of unobserved clonotypes. Generation probabilities were computed with OLGA for all TCRbeta clonotypes obtained by the gDNA method from a handful of donors. Drawn from immuneACCESS, this table holds only the in-frame rearrangements with V and J called that TCRdb kept. Clones are partly lost; checked studies trace under half to an unresolved V gene and leave the rest unexplained. V, J and clone size derive from that table, while D and trimming were established from the DNA sequence. The sample contains around 2,000,000 clones, just under 95% of them found a single time. Roughly 1.2% of the sample is held by the ten biggest clonotypes.

For the CD8 naive samples, CD45RO-negative cells were positively selected for CCR7, yielding a CD45RA+CCR7+ population from which TemRA cells were excluded. The donors were healthy, HIV-negative adults with no recently reported acute infections or vaccinations. Every donor was a Caucasian adult residing in Nashville, Tennessee, USA. After blood collection by leukapheresis, PBMCs were isolated using Ficoll-Histopaque density gradient centrifugation and then cryopreserved in the vapor phase of liquid nitrogen. Analytical flow cytometry was used to check the purity and quantity of every magnetically sorted T cell population. Genomic DNA was isolated from each sorted fraction and quantified by UV absorbance on a Nanodrop 2000c. With regard to this clone: It has no known antigen specificity. Base-call qualities are not available, and no considerably larger clone is one nucleotide away.

Via the germline V gene (reference sequence), CDR1 is GTSNPN and CDR2 SVGIG. Trimming takes 0 bases from V and 5 bases from J, and the germline ends sit 11 bases apart. Including the terminal cysteine and phenylalanine, the CDR3 comprises 13 residues. Left in the record is the CDR3 DNA by itself, 39 bases read in frame from the first base. Sequencing used naive CD8+ T cells sorted from blood. The cell subset or site label for this specimen denotes: CD45RA+CCR7+. The sequence was obtained from a man aged 18 to 30 in good health. The chain was built from TRBV30 and TRBJ2-7; TRBD1 is a possible D gene, resting on 6 matching bases. The CDR3 protein is CAWSVGGLHEQYF. The bases are TGTGCCTGGAGTGTAGGGGGTCTCCACGAGCAGTACTTC. The reference TRBV30 and TRBJ2-7 proteins fill in what lies around the CDR3, so the full variable domain reads SQTIHQWPATLVQPVGSPLSLECTVEGTSNPNLYWYRQAAGRGLQLLFYSVGIGQISSEVPQNLSASRPQDRQFILSSKKLLLSDSGFYLCAWSVGGLHEQYFGPGTRLTVT.